The sequence of this TCR beta chain was determined in a study of T cell repertoires in cytomegalovirus infection. The wider study: HLA-B-restricted CMV epitopes that are well studied were used alongside recently identified HLA-C-restricted ones. Matching HLA type and CMV infection were both indicated by public TCR beta signatures. Points from the study as a whole: Clonotype analysis showed dominance of the ex vivo response by HLA-C-restricted CMV-specific TCR beta clonotypes. Individuals carrying CMV plus the relevant HLA were identified by cumulative frequency of public TCR beta families.

TCRdb passed the reads through MiXCR, listing each CDR3 protein once. The repertoire consists of around 800,000 distinct CDR3 sequences, with about 30% occurring once and the leading ten covering over 10%. This clonotype showed up just a few times. What it binds is unknown. This CDR3 is built from 13 residues. The V gene's germline CDR1 is SEHNR and CDR2 FQNEAQ (reference sequence). V gave up 5 bases and J gave up 2 bases, with 8 bases separating them. Sequences were derived from cultured CD8+ T cells from PBMCs, sampled from culture after CMV antigen stimulation. The chain carries TRBV7-9 and TRBJ2-3; no clear D. This sequence originates from a human donor in good health (CMV status not recorded). Some clones in this sample may be carry-over from other donors' samples. This chain's CDR3 is CASSLSITDTQYF. In DNA form, the CDR3 reads TGTGCCAGCAGCCTCTCTATCACAGATACGCAGTATTTT. The full variable domain, its missing parts supplied by reference TRBV7-9 and TRBJ2-3, is DTGVSQNPRHKITKRGQNVTFRCDPISEHNRLYWYRQTLGQGPEFLTYFQNEAQLEKSRLLSDRFSAERPKGSFSTLEIQRTEQGDSAMYLCASSLSITDTQYFGPGTRLTVL.